This entry is about one T cell receptor beta chain. Other DNA sequences in this sample translate to the same CDR3. Germline lookup yields CDR1 SGHRS and CDR2 YFSETQ. The CDR3 is made up of 14 amino acids. Trimming cost V 1 base and J 3 bases, with 9 bases left between them. It was roughly 200 ng DNA, 28,000 or so T cell genomes, that sorted-subset replicate PCRs used. As processed by the authors: Without quality scores, immunoSEQ junctional reads could not be filtered like full-length reads. The assay was immunoSEQ multiplex PCR, and TCRdb's table has in-frame clones only and misses some. Clone size and V and J calls were adopted from that table, with D and trimming inferred from the DNA. The sample includes 2 million to 2.5 million clones, around 95% seen only once; the top ten take less than 0.15%. The data are from a study of shared clonotypes between healthy human individuals.

V and J are TRBV5-1 and TRBJ2-3; TRBD1 is a possible D gene (5 bases). The sequenced sample was naive CD4+ T cells sorted from blood. As for subset: CD45RA+ positively selected. This sequence originates from a man younger than 35 in good health. CDR3 protein: CASSLSQGTDTQYF. CDR3 in DNA: TGCGCCAGCAGCTTGAGCCAGGGTACAGATACGCAGTATTTT.